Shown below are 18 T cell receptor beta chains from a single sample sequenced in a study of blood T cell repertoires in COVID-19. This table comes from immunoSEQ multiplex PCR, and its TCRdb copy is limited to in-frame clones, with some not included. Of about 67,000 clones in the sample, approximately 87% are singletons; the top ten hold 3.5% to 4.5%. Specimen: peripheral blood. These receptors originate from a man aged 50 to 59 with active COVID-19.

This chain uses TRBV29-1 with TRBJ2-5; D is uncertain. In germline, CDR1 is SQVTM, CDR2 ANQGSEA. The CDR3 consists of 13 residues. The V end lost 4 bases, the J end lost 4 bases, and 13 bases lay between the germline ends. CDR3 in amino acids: CSVGMGSRETQYF. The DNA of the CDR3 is TGCAGCGTTGGGATGGGCAGCCGAGAGACCCAGTACTTC. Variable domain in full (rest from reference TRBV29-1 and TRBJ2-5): SAVISQKPSRDICQRGTSLTIQCQVDSQVTMMFWYRQQPGQSLTLIATANQGSEATYESGFVIDKFPISRPNLTFSTLTVSNMSPEDSSIYLCSVGMGSRETQYFGPGTRLLVL.

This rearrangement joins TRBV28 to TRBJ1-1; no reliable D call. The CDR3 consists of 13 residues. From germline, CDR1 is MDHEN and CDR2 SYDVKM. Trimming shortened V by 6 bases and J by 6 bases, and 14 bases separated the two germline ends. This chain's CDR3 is CASRYPGRAEAFF. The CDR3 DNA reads TGTGCCAGCAGATACCCGGGGAGGGCTGAAGCTTTCTTT.

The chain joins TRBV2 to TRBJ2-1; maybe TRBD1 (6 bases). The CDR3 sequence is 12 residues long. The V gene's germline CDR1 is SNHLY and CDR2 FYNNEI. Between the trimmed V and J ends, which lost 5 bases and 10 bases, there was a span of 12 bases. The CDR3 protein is CASSQQGWEQFF. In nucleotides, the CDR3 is TGTGCCAGCAGTCAACAGGGTTGGGAGCAGTTCTTC.

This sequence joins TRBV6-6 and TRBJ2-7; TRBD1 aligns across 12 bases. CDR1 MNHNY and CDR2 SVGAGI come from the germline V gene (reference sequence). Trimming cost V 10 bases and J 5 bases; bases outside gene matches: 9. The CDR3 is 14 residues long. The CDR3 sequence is CATRGQGALDEQYF. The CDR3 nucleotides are TGTGCCACACGGGGACAGGGGGCGCTGGACGAGCAGTACTTC.

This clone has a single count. Here the CDR3 reads CSVEADRSGTQYF. CDR3 nucleotide sequence: TGCAGCGTTGAGGCAGACAGGTCAGGGACCCAGTACTTC. V and J are TRBV29-1 and TRBJ2-5, with a possible D match to TRBD1 (6 bases). V dropped 3 bases and J dropped 7 bases, with 15 bases sitting between them. The CDR3 consists of 13 residues. Germline-derived CDR1 and CDR2 are SQVTM and ANQGSEA.

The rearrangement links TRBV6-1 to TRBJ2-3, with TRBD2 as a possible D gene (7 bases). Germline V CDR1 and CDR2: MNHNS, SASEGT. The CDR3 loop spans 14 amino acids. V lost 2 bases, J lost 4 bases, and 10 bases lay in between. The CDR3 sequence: CASSEMGGPDTQYF. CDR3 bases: TGTGCCAGCAGTGAAATGGGGGGGCCAGATACGCAGTATTTT.

The CDR3 here is CASSNNRDQGSPLHF. In DNA, the CDR3 is TGTGCCAGCTCGAATAACAGGGACCAAGGGTCACCCCTCCACTTT. The chain joins TRBV18 to TRBJ1-6; D possibly corresponds to TRBD1 (6 bases). V lost 6 bases, J lost 10 bases, and 19 bases lay in between. The CDR3 is 15 amino acids. Germline V lookup: CDR1 KGHSH, CDR2 LQKENI.

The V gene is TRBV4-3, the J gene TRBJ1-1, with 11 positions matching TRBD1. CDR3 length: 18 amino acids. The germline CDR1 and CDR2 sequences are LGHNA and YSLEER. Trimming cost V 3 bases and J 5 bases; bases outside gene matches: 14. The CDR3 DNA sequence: TGCGCCAGCAGCCAGGTTACCGGGACAGGGGGATTCTGGACTGAAGCTTTCTTT. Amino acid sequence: CASSQVTGTGGFWTEAFF.

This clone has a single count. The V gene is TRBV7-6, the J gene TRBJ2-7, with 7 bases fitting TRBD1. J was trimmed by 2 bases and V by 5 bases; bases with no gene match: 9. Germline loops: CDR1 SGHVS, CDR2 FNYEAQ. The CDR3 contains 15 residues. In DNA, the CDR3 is TGTGCCAGCAGCCGCATCCGGGACAGCACCTACGAGCAGTACTTC. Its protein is CASSRIRDSTYEQYF.

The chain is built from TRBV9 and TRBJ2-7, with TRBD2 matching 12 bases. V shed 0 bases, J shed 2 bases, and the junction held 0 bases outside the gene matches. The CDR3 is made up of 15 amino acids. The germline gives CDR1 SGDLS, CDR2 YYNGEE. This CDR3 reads CASSVGTSGTYEQYF. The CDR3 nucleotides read TGTGCCAGCAGCGTAGGGACTAGCGGGACCTACGAGCAGTACTTC. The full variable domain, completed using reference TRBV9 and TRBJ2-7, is DSGVTQTPKHLITATGQRVTLRCSPRSGDLSVYWYQQSLDQGLQFLIQYYNGEERAKGNILERFSAQQFPDLHSELNLSSLELGDSALYFCASSVGTSGTYEQYFGPGTRLTVT.

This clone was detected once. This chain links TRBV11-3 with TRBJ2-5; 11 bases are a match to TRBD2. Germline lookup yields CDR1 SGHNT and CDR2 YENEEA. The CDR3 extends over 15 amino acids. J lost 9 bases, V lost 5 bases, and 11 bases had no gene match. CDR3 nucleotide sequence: TGTGCCAGCAGCCCCACCGGGACTAGCGGCATGCCCCAGTACTTC. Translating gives CASSPTGTSGMPQYF.

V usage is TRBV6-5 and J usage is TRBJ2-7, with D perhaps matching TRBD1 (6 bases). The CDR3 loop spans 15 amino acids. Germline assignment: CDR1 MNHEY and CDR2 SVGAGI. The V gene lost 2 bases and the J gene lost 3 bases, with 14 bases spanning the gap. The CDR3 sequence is CASSYSGQGNYEQYF. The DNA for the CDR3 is TGTGCCAGCAGTTACAGCGGCCAGGGGAACTACGAGCAGTACTTC.

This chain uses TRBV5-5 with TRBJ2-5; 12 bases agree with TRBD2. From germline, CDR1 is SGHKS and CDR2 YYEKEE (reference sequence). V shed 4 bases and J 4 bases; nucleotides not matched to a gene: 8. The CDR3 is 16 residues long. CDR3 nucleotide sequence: TGTGCCAGCAGCCCGACTAGCGGGAGATTTGCAGAGACCCAGTACTTC. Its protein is CASSPTSGRFAETQYF.

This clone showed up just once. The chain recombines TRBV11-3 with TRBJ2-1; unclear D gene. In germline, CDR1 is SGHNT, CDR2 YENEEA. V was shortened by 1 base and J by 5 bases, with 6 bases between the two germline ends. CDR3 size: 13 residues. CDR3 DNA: TGTGCCAGCAGCTTAGGCCAGGACAATGAGCAGTTCTTC. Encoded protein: CASSLGQDNEQFF.

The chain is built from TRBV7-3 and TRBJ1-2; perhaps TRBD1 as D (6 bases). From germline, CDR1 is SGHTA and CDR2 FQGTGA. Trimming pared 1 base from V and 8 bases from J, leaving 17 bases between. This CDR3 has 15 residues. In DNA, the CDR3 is TGTGCCAGCAGCTTAATGCCAGGCGCCACAGGGGGCTACACCTTC. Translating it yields CASSLMPGATGGYTF.

The CDR3 reads CSVAPGSGYTF. The CDR3 DNA reads TGCAGCGTCGCACCAGGGTCTGGCTACACCTTC. V and J are TRBV29-1 and TRBJ1-2, with D possibly matching TRBD1 (5 bases). This CDR3 has 11 amino acids. The germline gives CDR1 SQVTM, CDR2 ANQGSEA. V was clipped by 6 bases and J by 7 bases, with 12 bases between them.

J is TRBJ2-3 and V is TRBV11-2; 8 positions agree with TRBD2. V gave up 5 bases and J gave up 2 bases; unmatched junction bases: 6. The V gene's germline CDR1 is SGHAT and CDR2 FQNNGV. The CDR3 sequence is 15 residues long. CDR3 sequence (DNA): TGTGCCAGCAGCGAACGGGGGGGCTCCACAGATACGCAGTATTTT. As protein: CASSERGGSTDTQYF.

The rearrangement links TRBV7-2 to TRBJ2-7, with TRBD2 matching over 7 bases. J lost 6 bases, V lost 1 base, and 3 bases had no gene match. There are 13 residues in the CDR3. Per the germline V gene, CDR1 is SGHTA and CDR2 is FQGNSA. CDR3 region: CASSLGGGLEQYF. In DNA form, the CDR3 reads TGTGCCAGCAGCTTAGGGGGAGGGCTCGAGCAGTACTTC.